The 25 T cell receptor beta chains presented below share a single source sample, sequenced in a study of PD-L1 blockade in urothelial cancer. TCRdb keeps only in-frame clones here, not all; method: immunoSEQ multiplex PCR. The sample lists about 130,000 clones, roughly 82% occurring once. Indicated time point: peripheral blood 6 weeks after treatment start. The sequencing here drew on PBMCs, taken around atezolizumab (anti-PD-L1) treatment. These TCRs come from a man between 45 and 60 years old with urothelial cancer.

The chain has TRBV19 and TRBJ2-3; TRBD2 agrees at 8 bases. V gave up 3 bases and J gave up 2 bases; unmatched junction bases: 7. Germline values: CDR1 LNHDA, CDR2 SQIVND (reference sequence). There are 16 residues in the CDR3. The CDR3 DNA reads as TGTGCCAGTAGTATCTTACTAGCGGCCTACACAGATACGCAGTATTTT. Its translation is CASSILLAAYTDTQYF.

CDR3 coding DNA: TGTGCCAGCAGTAGAGTAGCGGATTTGTACAATGAGCAGTTCTTC. Its protein product is CASSRVADLYNEQFF. The chain has TRBV6-6 and TRBJ2-1; D perhaps matches TRBD2 (6 bases). Trimming left V 5 bases short and J 4 bases short, with 15 bases between. The germline gives CDR1 MNHNY, CDR2 SVGAGI (reference sequence). The CDR3 extends over 15 amino acids.

The CDR3 DNA sequence: TGTGCCGCAAGGAAGACTAGCGGATACGAGCAGTACTTC. It specifies CAARKTSGYEQYF. V usage is TRBV7-9 and J usage is TRBJ2-7, with 9 positions matching TRBD2. CDR3 length equals 13 residues. Germline V CDR1 and CDR2: SEHNR, FQNEAQ (reference sequence). V shed 11 bases and J 4 bases; nucleotides not matched to a gene: 9. Using reference TRBV7-9 and TRBJ2-7 for the parts outside the CDR3, the full variable domain is DTGVSQNPRHKITKRGQNVTFRCDPISEHNRLYWYRQTLGQGPEFLTYFQNEAQLEKSRLLSDRFSAERPKGSFSTLEIQRTEQGDSAMYLCAARKTSGYEQYFGPGTRLTVT.

The chain couples TRBV6-1 to TRBJ1-3; D is undetermined. The CDR3 length is 15 residues. Germline V gives CDR1 MNHNS, CDR2 SASEGT. V lost 3 bases, J lost 0 bases, and 9 bases lay in between. CDR3 DNA: TGTGCCAGCAGTGACTGGAGCCTCTCTGGAAACACCATATATTTT. Protein sequence: CASSDWSLSGNTIYF.

The genes are TRBV5-1 and TRBJ1-2; D may be TRBD1 (5 bases). CDR1 SGHRS and CDR2 YFSETQ come from the germline V gene. This CDR3 spans 13 amino acids. Deletions cut 2 bases from V and 6 bases from J, with 11 bases between. The CDR3 DNA sequence: TGCGCCAGCAGCTTCCAGGGTTCAAATGGCTACACCTTC. As protein: CASSFQGSNGYTF.

This chain links TRBV18 with TRBJ1-5, with D uncertain. This CDR3 contains 13 residues. Germline lookup yields CDR1 KGHSH and CDR2 LQKENI. Trimming left V 6 bases short and J 7 bases short, with 13 bases between. This CDR3 reads CASSGGPGQPQHF. The CDR3 DNA is TGTGCCAGCTCGGGCGGGCCCGGGCAGCCCCAGCATTTT.

J is TRBJ1-6 and V is TRBV7-9; D may be TRBD1 (5 bases). The germline gives CDR1 SEHNR, CDR2 FQNEAQ (reference sequence). The CDR3 has 16 amino acids. V was pared by 6 bases and J by 7 bases, with 19 bases between. DNA of the CDR3: TGTGCCAGCAGTATAGGGTCTCAGGGTCCCAATTCACCCCTCCACTTT. Its translation: CASSIGSQGPNSPLHF.

The chain links TRBV29-1 to TRBJ1-1, with D maybe TRBD1 (5 bases). Germline V gene sequence: CDR1 SQVTM, CDR2 ANQGSEA. Trimming pared 5 bases from V and 5 bases from J, leaving 6 bases between. This CDR3 spans 10 amino acids. CDR3 protein: CSVHRTEAFF. The CDR3 bases are TGCAGCGTTCACAGGACTGAAGCTTTCTTT.

The rearrangement links TRBV7-9 to TRBJ1-5, with D unclear. V lost 2 bases, J lost 4 bases, and 6 bases lay in between. CDR3 length equals 13 residues. Germline CDR1 reads SEHNR; CDR2 reads FQNEAQ (reference sequence). CDR3 DNA sequence: TGTGCCAGCAGCTTAACCGGGAATCAGCCCCAGCATTTT. The encoded protein is CASSLTGNQPQHF.

The chain joins TRBV4-1 to TRBJ2-4, with TRBD2 matching over 11 bases. This CDR3 spans 19 amino acids. CDR1 MGHRA and CDR2 YSYEKL come from the germline V gene. J was trimmed by 1 base and V by 1 base; bases with no gene match: 9. CDR3 DNA sequence: TGCGCCAGCAGCCAAGTTCTAGCGGGAGGTTCTGCGGCCAAAAACATTCAGTACTTC. Translating gives CASSQVLAGGSAAKNIQYF.

This chain connects TRBV6-1 to TRBJ2-3, with TRBD2 matching over 8 bases. Germline lookup yields CDR1 MNHNS and CDR2 SASEGT. V lost 4 bases and J lost 1; bases outside the gene matches: 4. The CDR3 has 15 residues. In nucleotides, the CDR3 is TGTGCCAGCAGTGCAGCGGGAGACGGCACAGATACGCAGTATTTT. This codes for CASSAAGDGTDTQYF.

The chain has TRBV7-2 and TRBJ2-5; TRBD2 aligns across 11 bases. Losses at the gene ends were 0 bases for V and 4 bases for J; bases not matched to a gene: 10. Germline CDR1 reads SGHTA; CDR2 reads FQGNSA. This CDR3 region has 18 residues. The CDR3 DNA follows: TGTGCCAGCAGCTTAGCCCCAAGTACTAGCGGGAGTGGAGAGACCCAGTACTTC. Protein product: CASSLAPSTSGSGETQYF.

This chain connects TRBV5-1 to TRBJ2-2; the match to TRBD2 covers 12 bases. The germline V gene has CDR1 SGHRS and CDR2 YFSETQ. The J segment lost 7 bases and the V segment lost 4 bases, leaving 8 bases of the junction unmatched. CDR3 length: 16 residues. The CDR3 nucleotides read TGCGCCAGCAGCCCTAGACTAGCGGGAGATCACGGGGAGCTGTTTTTT. It encodes CASSPRLAGDHGELFF.

The table lists this clone with a few counts. The chain is built from TRBV7-9 and TRBJ2-1; 8 positions match TRBD1. The V gene end was trimmed by 1 base and the J gene end by 8 bases; junction bases not matched to a gene: 13. The CDR3 sequence is 17 residues long. CDR1 SEHNR and CDR2 FQNEAQ come from the germline V gene (reference sequence). The CDR3 sequence: CASSLEAWTGLSDEQFF. The DNA for the CDR3 is TGTGCCAGCAGCTTAGAGGCCTGGACAGGGTTATCCGATGAGCAGTTCTTC.

V and J are TRBV10-3 and TRBJ2-7; 11 positions agree with TRBD2. The CDR3 extends over 14 amino acids. V was clipped by 6 bases and J by 3 bases; unmatched bases: 4. Germline V gives CDR1 ENHRY, CDR2 SYGVKD. Here the CDR3 DNA reads TGTGCCATCAGCGGGACTAGCGGAGGCTACGAGCAGTACTTC. It encodes CAISGTSGGYEQYF.

With regard to this clone: Other DNA sequences of this sample code for an identical CDR3. The rearrangement links TRBV15 to TRBJ1-1; maybe TRBD1 (5 bases). In germline, CDR1 is LNHNV, CDR2 YYDKDF (reference sequence). Trimming stripped 0 bases from V and 4 bases from J, with 6 bases between. The CDR3 sequence is 13 residues long. CDR3 in DNA: TGTGCCACCAGCAGAGAAACAGGCACTGAAGCTTTCTTT. Its translation is CATSRETGTEAFF. Full variable domain (missing parts from reference TRBV15 and TRBJ1-1): DAMVIQNPRYQVTQFGKPVTLSCSQTLNHNVMYWYQQKSSQAPKLLFHYYDKDFNNEADTPDNFQSRRPNTSFCFLDIRSPGLGDTAMYLCATSRETGTEAFFGQGTRLTVV.

The chain uses TRBV28 and TRBJ1-6; tentatively, D is TRBD1 (6 bases). This CDR3 contains 15 residues. Germline assignment: CDR1 MDHEN and CDR2 SYDVKM. V was trimmed by 4 bases and J by 15 bases, leaving 22 bases between them. The CDR3 loop reads CASSWIEKGGVLLHF. The CDR3 nucleotides are TGTGCCAGCAGTTGGATAGAGAAGGGGGGGGTACTCCTCCACTTT.

The chain employs TRBV5-5 and TRBJ2-4; 10 positions agree with TRBD2. The ends lost 4 bases at V and 6 bases at J; junction bases unmatched: 4. The CDR3 consists of 14 residues. Germline V gene sequence: CDR1 SGHKS, CDR2 YYEKEE (reference sequence). The chain's CDR3 is CASSTGLAVNIQYF. CDR3 DNA: TGTGCCAGCAGCACCGGACTAGCGGTAAACATTCAGTACTTC. Full variable domain (rest looked up from reference TRBV5-5 and TRBJ2-4): DAGVTQSPTHLIKTRGQQVTLRCSPISGHKSVSWYQQVLGQGPQFIFQYYEKEERGRGNFPDRFSARQFPNYSSELNVNALLLGDSALYLCASSTGLAVNIQYFGAGTRLSVL.

The V and J genes are TRBV19 and TRBJ1-2, with a possible D match to TRBD1 (5 bases). The CDR3 loop spans 13 amino acids. V gave up 5 bases and J gave up 8 bases, with 15 bases separating them. Germline V gene lookup returns CDR1 LNHDA and CDR2 SQIVND (reference sequence). The CDR3 nucleotides read TGTGCCAGTAGTCCCCAGGGCAGCGGGGGCTACACCTTC. Its protein product is CASSPQGSGGYTF.

This rearrangement joins TRBV5-6 to TRBJ2-7, with 10 bases fitting TRBD1. J gave up 6 bases and V 2 bases, and 2 bases lay outside the gene matches. Germline CDR1 is SGHDT and CDR2 is YYEEEE. The CDR3 contains 13 residues. This CDR3 is CASSFWTGGEQYF. CDR3 in DNA: TGTGCCAGCAGCTTCTGGACAGGGGGCGAGCAGTACTTC.

The CDR3 DNA is TGTGCCAGCAGCCACAGAACCGGGACAGGGTACAATTCGGCAGCCGCGGAGCTGTTTTTT. Protein: CASSHRTGTGYNSAAAELFF. J is TRBJ2-2 and V is TRBV9; TRBD1 matches 9 bases. Germline V gene data show CDR1 as SGDLS and CDR2 as YYNGEE. CDR3 length equals 20 residues. V lost 4 bases to trimming and J lost 10 bases; unmatched junction nucleotides: 26.

CDR3 region: CASSRPGTRVTGANVLTF. In nucleotides, the CDR3 is TGCGCCAGCAGCCGGCCCGGGACTAGGGTAACTGGGGCCAACGTCCTGACTTTC. The V and J genes are TRBV5-1 and TRBJ2-6; the match to TRBD2 covers 8 bases. Germline V gene data show CDR1 as SGHRS and CDR2 as YFSETQ. The trim removed 4 bases at V and 2 bases at J, leaving 11 bases unmatched. This CDR3 is 18 amino acids long.

The chain combines TRBV27 with TRBJ2-1, with 8 bases lining up with TRBD2. After removal of 5 bases from V and 6 bases from J, the junction contained 12 bases not matched to a gene. This CDR3 has 16 amino acids. Germline V gene sequence: CDR1 MNHEY, CDR2 SMNVEV (reference sequence). For the CDR3, the DNA is TGTGCCAGCAGTGACCCCTCTAGCGGGTTACGCAATGAGCAGTTCTTC. Encoded protein: CASSDPSSGLRNEQFF.

This chain links TRBV5-1 with TRBJ2-5; no definite D call. V was trimmed by 2 bases and J by 5 bases, leaving 16 bases between them. The CDR3 totals 15 residues. From germline, CDR1 is SGHRS and CDR2 YFSETQ. CDR3: CASSLGYSGPETQYF. DNA of the CDR3: TGCGCCAGCAGCTTAGGTTACTCGGGTCCCGAGACCCAGTACTTC.

V usage is TRBV28 and J usage is TRBJ1-2; tentative D call: TRBD1 (5 bases). This CDR3 comprises 16 residues. V lost 2 bases and J lost 4, with 17 bases in between. Germline-derived CDR1 and CDR2 are MDHEN and SYDVKM. The chain's CDR3 is CASSLHLGGVSYGYTF. Written as DNA, the CDR3 is TGTGCCAGCAGTTTACATTTGGGAGGGGTGAGCTATGGCTACACCTTC.